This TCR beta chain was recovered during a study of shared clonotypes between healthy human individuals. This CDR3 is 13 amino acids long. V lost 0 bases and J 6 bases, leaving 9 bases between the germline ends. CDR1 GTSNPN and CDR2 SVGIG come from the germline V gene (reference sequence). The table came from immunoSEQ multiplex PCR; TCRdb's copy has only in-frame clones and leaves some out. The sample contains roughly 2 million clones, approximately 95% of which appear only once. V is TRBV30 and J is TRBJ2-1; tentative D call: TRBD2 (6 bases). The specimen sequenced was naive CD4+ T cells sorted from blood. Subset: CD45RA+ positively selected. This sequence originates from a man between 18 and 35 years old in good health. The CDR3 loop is CAWSVRSGNEQFF. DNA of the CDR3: TGTGCCTGGAGTGTTCGTAGCGGCAATGAGCAGTTCTTC. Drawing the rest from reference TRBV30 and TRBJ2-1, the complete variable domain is SQTIHQWPATLVQPVGSPLSLECTVEGTSNPNLYWYRQAAGRGLQLLFYSVGIGQISSEVPQNLSASRPQDRQFILSSKKLLLSDSGFYLCAWSVRSGNEQFFGPGTRLTVL.